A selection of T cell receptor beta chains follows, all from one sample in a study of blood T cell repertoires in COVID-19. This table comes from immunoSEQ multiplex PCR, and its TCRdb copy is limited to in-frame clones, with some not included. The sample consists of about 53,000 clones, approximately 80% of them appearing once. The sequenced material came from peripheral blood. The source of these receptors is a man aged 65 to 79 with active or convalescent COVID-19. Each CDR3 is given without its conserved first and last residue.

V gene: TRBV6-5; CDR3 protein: ASSQQGATEAF
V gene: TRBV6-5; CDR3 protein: ASSYSGGRAF
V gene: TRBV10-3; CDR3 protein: AISRGAGGTEAF
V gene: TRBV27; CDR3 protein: ASSFTAHTEAF
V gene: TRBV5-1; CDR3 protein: ASTLAGEVHEQF
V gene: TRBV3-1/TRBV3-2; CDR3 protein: ASSHNHRGLGETQY
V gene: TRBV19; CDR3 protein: ASSRKGTEAF
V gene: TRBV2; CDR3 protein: ASTNRQGGGYT
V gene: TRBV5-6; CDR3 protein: ASSVDRGEYSGNTIY
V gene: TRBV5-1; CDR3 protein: ASSPGDGATNEKLF
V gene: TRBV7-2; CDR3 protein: ASRLDRNQETQY
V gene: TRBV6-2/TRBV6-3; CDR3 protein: ASSKGQGDTEAF
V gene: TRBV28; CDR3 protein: ASSARQGKNIQY
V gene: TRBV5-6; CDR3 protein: ASSFRQVGGELF
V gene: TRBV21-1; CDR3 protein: ASSKDRGRGLRNQPQH
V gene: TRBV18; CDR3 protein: ASSPGTSRELF
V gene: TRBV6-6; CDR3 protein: ASKATSGNIYEQY
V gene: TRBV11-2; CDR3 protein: ASSLGGGAAAF
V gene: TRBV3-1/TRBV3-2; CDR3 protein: ASSHLGVSPYEQY
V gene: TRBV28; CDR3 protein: ASRSLSGYT
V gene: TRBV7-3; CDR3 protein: ASSRDRQADTQY
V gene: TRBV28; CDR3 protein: ASSLKKDPMGGVGREKLF
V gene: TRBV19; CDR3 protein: ASSNRRDNYSNQPQH
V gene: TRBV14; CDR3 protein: ASSQVGLYREQY
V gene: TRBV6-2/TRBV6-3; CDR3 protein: ASSSDTSGMRVHEQY
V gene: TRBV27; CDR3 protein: ASSLSRNQPQH
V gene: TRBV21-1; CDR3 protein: ASSNGVGTGNTGELF
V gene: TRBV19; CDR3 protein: ASSTYSDTEAF
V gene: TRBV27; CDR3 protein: ASSFGRGNEKLF
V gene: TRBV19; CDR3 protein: ASSPGTDFIYNEQF
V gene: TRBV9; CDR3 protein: ASSVLDSEAF
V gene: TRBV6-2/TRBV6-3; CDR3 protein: ASSYGGTGRNEQF
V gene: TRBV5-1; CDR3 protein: ASRSQGSFTDTQY
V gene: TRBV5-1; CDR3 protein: ASSLSLAGGTDTQY
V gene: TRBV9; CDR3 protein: ASSPPRRGGYT
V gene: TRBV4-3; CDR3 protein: ASSQVGLPGGGNTIY
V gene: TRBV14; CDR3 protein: ASSRRTSGLEQY
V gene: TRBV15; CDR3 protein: ATSGRQNFNEKLF
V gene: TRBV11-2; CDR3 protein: ASSFYRETQY
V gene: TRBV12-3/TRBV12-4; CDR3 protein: ASSSSGETQY
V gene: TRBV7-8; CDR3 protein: ASSGRGGGTEAF
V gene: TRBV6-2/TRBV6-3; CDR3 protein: ASSPRRASVEKLF
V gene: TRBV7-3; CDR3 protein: ASSSGTGDNNEQF
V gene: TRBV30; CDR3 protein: AWRFRAGYT
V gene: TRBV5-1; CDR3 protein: ASSLAGTGGVYGYT
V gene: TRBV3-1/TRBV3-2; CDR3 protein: ASSQNRGGEQY
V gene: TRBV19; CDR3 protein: ASSLGSSYNEQF
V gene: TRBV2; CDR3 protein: ASSEAGQGDNNQPQH
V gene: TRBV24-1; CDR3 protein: ATWGGTSNQPQH
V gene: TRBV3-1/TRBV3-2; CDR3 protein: ASSQERAGTANEKLF
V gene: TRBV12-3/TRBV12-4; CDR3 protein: ATAGGADTEAF
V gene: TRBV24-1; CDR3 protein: ATTQGTNTEAF
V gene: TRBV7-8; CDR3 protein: ASSLAAQQVNQPQH
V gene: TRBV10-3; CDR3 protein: AISGGGSTDTQY
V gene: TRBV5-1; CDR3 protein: ASSTGPGRTEAF
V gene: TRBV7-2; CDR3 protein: ASSLGSSIQY
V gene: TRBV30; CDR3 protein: AWMIPTGRLTEAF
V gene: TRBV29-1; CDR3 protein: SVADSPNEQF
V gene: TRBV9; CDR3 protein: ASSPAFSALHPPGSYEQY